The entry below describes one TCR beta chain. Its antigen is as yet unknown. Each PCR replicate from the sorted subsets contained about 200 ng DNA, which is tens of thousands of T cell genomes. The method was immunoSEQ multiplex PCR; TCRdb's version includes in-frame clones alone and lacks a portion of them. The sample consists of about 1 million clones, around four fifths of them appearing once. Trimming took off 6 bases at V and 5 bases at J, with 17 bases between the two ends. The CDR3 consists of 14 residues. Germline lookup yields CDR1 KGHSH and CDR2 LQKENI. Donors comprised healthy HIV-negative adults lacking recent acute infections or vaccinations. The split of CD4+ cells yielded CD45RA+ naive and CD45RA-negative memory subsets. The data belong to a study of shared clonotypes between healthy human individuals. Findings of the study overall: The four-donor shared clonotypes exceeded non-shared clonotypes in generation probability, with non-shared ones scoring lower.

This clonotype was obtained from a man younger than 35 in good health. Input material: memory CD4+ T cells sorted from blood. The subset was: CD45RA-negative fraction. The chain recombines TRBV18 with TRBJ2-7, with D possibly TRBD2 on 7 matching bases. The CDR3 DNA reads as TGTGCCAGCTCCACCTTGGGGGGGCCCAACGAGCAGTACTTC. Its protein is CASSTLGGPNEQYF.